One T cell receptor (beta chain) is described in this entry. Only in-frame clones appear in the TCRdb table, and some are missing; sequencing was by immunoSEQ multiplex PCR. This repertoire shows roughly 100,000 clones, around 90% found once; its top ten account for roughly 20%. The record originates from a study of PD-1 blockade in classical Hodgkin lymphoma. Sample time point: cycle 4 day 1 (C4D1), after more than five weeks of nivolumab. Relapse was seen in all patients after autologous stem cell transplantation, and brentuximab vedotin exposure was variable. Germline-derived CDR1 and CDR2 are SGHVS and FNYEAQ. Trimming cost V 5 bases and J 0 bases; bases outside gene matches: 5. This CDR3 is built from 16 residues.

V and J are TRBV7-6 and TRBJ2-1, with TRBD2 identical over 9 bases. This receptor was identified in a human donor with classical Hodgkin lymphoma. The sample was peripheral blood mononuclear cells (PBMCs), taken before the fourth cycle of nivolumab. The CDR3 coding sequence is TGTGCCAGCAGCCTCGTTAGCGGGAGCTCCTACAATGAGCAGTTCTTC. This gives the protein CASSLVSGSSYNEQFF.